This section outlines one TCR beta chain sequence together with its context. CDR1 is MNHEY and CDR2 is SVGAGI in the germline V gene. The CDR3 contains 11 residues. Trimming shortened V by 11 bases and J by 12 bases, and 17 bases separated the two germline ends. The data were taken from a study of blood T cell repertoires in COVID-19. The overall study: COVID-19 samples, acute and convalescent, were from the United States, Italy and Spain.

Authors' methods: Amplification of reference gene primers was used by the study to estimate nucleated cell counts. Profiled with immunoSEQ multiplex PCR; TCRdb holds only in-frame clones, not every one. Clone size and the V and J calls come from that table; the DNA yielded D and trimming. The data show under 55,000 clones, around 90% seen once. The material sequenced was peripheral blood. This rearrangement joins TRBV6-5 to TRBJ2-1; D possibly corresponds to TRBD1 (6 bases). This receptor was obtained from a human donor in a cohort sampled during active COVID-19. CDR3 region: CACKGESVQFF. The CDR3 bases are TGTGCCTGCAAGGGGGAGAGCGTGCAGTTCTTC.